These T cell receptor beta chains were read from a single sample in a study of blood T cells in healthy people across ages. TCRdb reanalysed the 5' RACE reads using MiXCR and keeps one entry per CDR3 protein. Counted here are about 1,800,000 distinct CDR3 sequences, under 30% occurring once; the ten biggest clones make up 7.7%. Specimen: blood. The receptors originated from a woman aged 25 to 39 in good health. Both conserved end residues are part of each CDR3. A D gene is named only where the DNA matches it firmly. Clone size is stated in some rows and not others, as once, few, many or a class when expanded.

d_gene	v_gene	abundance	j_gene	CDR3aa	CDR3nt
TRBD2	TRBV19	many	TRBJ2-3	CASSIRASGGDTQYF	TGTGCCAGTAGTATAAGGGCTAGCGGGGGTGATACGCAGTATTTT
TRBD1	TRBV6-1	few	TRBJ1-5	CASSRDRVVQPQHF	TGTGCCAGCAGCAGAGACAGGGTAGTTCAGCCCCAGCATTTT
TRBD1	TRBV20-1	many	TRBJ2-1	CSAWFDRGASNEQFF	TGCAGTGCTTGGTTCGACAGGGGAGCCTCCAATGAGCAGTTCTTC
-	TRBV20-1	few	TRBJ2-1	CSGGPQQFF	TGCAGTGGGGGTCCTCAGCAGTTCTTC
-	TRBV7-9	-	TRBJ1-2	CASSALDGGYTF	TGTGCCAGCAGCGCATTAGACGGGGGCTACACCTTC
-	TRBV15	-	TRBJ2-6	CATSREMVVSGANVLTF	TGTGCCACCAGCAGAGAGATGGTGGTCTCTGGGGCCAACGTCCTGACTTTC
TRBD1	TRBV20-1	-	TRBJ1-2	CSAPTDRGRRGYTF	TGCAGTGCTCCTACAGACAGGGGGCGTCGGGGCTACACCTTC
TRBD2	TRBV6-5	-	TRBJ2-1	CASSYSTSGRAGERFF	TGTGCCAGCAGTTACTCGACTAGCGGGAGGGCCGGCGAACGGTTCTTC
-	TRBV12-3/TRBV12-4	few	TRBJ1-6	CASSLPHMALHF	TGTGCCAGCAGTTTACCCCACATGGCCCTCCACTTT
-	TRBV30	-	TRBJ1-1	CAWKDTRNTEAFF	TGTGCCTGGAAAGATACTCGGAACACTGAAGCTTTCTTT
TRBD1	TRBV12-5	-	TRBJ2-1	CASGTSSGGPYNEQFF	TGTGCTAGTGGCACCAGTTCAGGGGGCCCCTACAATGAGCAGTTCTTC
-	TRBV20-1	few	TRBJ2-3	CSATISNTDTQYF	TGCAGTGCTACCATCTCGAACACAGATACGCAGTATTTT
-	TRBV29-1	few	TRBJ1-2	CSVRGLTSDGYTF	TGCAGCGTTAGGGGACTAACCTCGGATGGCTACACCTTC
-	TRBV20-1	-	TRBJ2-2	CSARSGTQRDAGELFF	TGCAGTGCTCGATCAGGAACCCAAAGGGACGCCGGGGAGCTGTTTTTT
TRBD1	TRBV24-1	few	TRBJ1-1	CATSDFPRGEAFF	TGTGCCACCAGTGATTTCCCCAGGGGGGAAGCTTTCTTT
TRBD1	TRBV20-1	few	TRBJ1-1	CSAWTGNMNTEAFF	TGCAGCGCTTGGACAGGCAACATGAACACTGAAGCTTTCTTT
TRBD1	TRBV27	few	TRBJ1-2	CASSFKRGQGLFGYTF	TGTGCCAGCAGTTTTAAGCGGGGACAGGGGCTATTTGGCTACACCTTC
TRBD1	TRBV7-8	-	TRBJ2-7	CASSPGQGVPYEQYF	TGTGCCAGCAGCCCCGGACAGGGGGTCCCCTACGAGCAGTACTTC
-	TRBV7-2	few	TRBJ1-5	CASSLSQGSNQPQHF	TGTGCCAGCAGCTTAAGTCAGGGGTCCAATCAGCCCCAGCATTTT
-	TRBV7-6	many	TRBJ1-2	CASSLLHSPNYGYTF	TGTGCCAGCAGCTTACTTCACAGCCCTAACTATGGCTACACCTTC
-	TRBV20-1	-	TRBJ2-2	CSAENTGELFF	TGCAGTGCAGAGAACACCGGGGAGCTGTTTTTT
TRBD1	TRBV7-9	-	TRBJ2-5	CASSLPRTGLETQYF	TGTGCCAGCAGCCTACCCCGGACAGGGCTAGAGACCCAGTACTTC
-	TRBV10-3	few	TRBJ1-2	CAISDQGTEEGYTF	TGTGCCATCAGTGACCAAGGGACTGAGGAGGGCTACACCTTC
TRBD1	TRBV4-3	-	TRBJ2-7	CASSQYRGMYEQYF	TGCGCCAGCAGCCAGTACAGGGGTATGTACGAGCAGTACTTC
-	TRBV6-5	-	TRBJ1-1	CASSYSGRKQTEAFF	TGTGCCAGCAGTTACTCTGGTCGGAAACAGACTGAAGCTTTCTTT
-	TRBV18	-	TRBJ2-2	CASSPLKDPGELFF	TGTGCCAGCTCACCACTCAAGGATCCCGGGGAGCTGTTTTTT
TRBD2	TRBV7-3	-	TRBJ2-4	CASSFQRGFENIQYF	TGTGCCAGCAGCTTTCAGCGGGGATTTGAAAACATTCAGTACTTC
TRBD2	TRBV4-1	-	TRBJ2-5	CASSPSGLAGTSGIWETQYF	TGCGCCAGCAGCCCGTCGGGACTAGCGGGAACGTCGGGTATTTGGGAGACCCAGTACTTC
-	TRBV10-3	many	TRBJ2-3	CAISESEDGSSSTDTQYF	TGTGCCATCAGTGAGTCGGAGGACGGTTCCTCTAGCACAGATACGCAGTATTTT
-	TRBV7-2	few	TRBJ2-7	CASSWGGGPTYEQYF	TGTGCCAGCAGCTGGGGTGGAGGACCGACCTACGAGCAGTACTTC
-	TRBV5-1	-	TRBJ2-3	CASSLAAGTADMQYF	TGCGCCAGCAGCCTGGCAGCAGGGACGGCAGATATGCAGTATTTT
-	TRBV4-1	many	TRBJ1-4	CASSQGGLNEKLFF	TGCGCCAGCAGCCAAGGGGGGTTAAATGAAAAACTGTTTTTT
-	TRBV29-1	-	TRBJ1-1	CSVAASLNTEAFF	TGCAGCGTTGCTGCGAGCCTGAACACTGAAGCTTTCTTT
-	TRBV20-1	-	TRBJ2-3	CSARDFSGVSDTQYF	TGCAGTGCTAGAGATTTCTCGGGAGTTTCAGATACGCAGTATTTT
TRBD1	TRBV7-8	-	TRBJ1-4	CASTQSGTGRHLFF	TGTGCCAGCACCCAATCCGGGACAGGAAGACACCTGTTTTTT
-	TRBV29-1	few	TRBJ2-3	CSGAALKGMDTQYF	TGCAGCGGGGCAGCGTTGAAGGGTATGGATACGCAGTATTTT
TRBD2	TRBV7-3	many	TRBJ2-3	CASRLAGGNTDTQYF	TGTGCCAGTCGTCTAGCGGGAGGTAACACAGATACGCAGTATTTT
-	TRBV9	-	TRBJ1-1	CASSVGNGEITEAFF	TGTGCCAGCAGCGTAGGGAACGGCGAAATCACTGAAGCTTTCTTT
-	TRBV6-5	few	TRBJ2-1	CASSSQSSRVNIGDEQFF	TGTGCCAGCAGTTCCCAAAGTTCCAGGGTTAACATAGGGGATGAGCAGTTCTTC
TRBD2	TRBV20-1	-	TRBJ2-1	CRAQGGSTYNEQFF	TGCAGGGCCCAGGGCGGGAGCACCTACAATGAGCAGTTCTTC
-	TRBV6-2/TRBV6-3	-	TRBJ2-7	CASSYHIQGRSSYEQYF	TGTGCCAGCAGTTACCACATACAGGGAAGAAGCTCCTACGAGCAGTACTTC
-	TRBV9	-	TRBJ2-3	CASSVGGVNTDTQYF	TGTGCCAGCAGCGTGGGCGGGGTGAACACAGATACGCAGTATTTT